The 4 T cell receptor beta chains reported below all come from one sample, sequenced in a study of regulatory T cells in long-lasting Graves disease. Arm-PCR of CDR3 regions and iRepertoire HTBI primers were used to build TCR beta libraries. Via MiXCR, TCRdb re-called the multiplex PCR reads, giving one row per CDR3 protein. The sample holds around 400,000 distinct CDR3 sequences; 15% are singletons and the top ten take about a fifth. Time point defined: newly diagnosed GD, antithyroid drugs for less than 3 months. PBMCs provided the RNA from which the TCR library was made. The material sequenced was peripheral blood mononuclear cells (PBMCs), taken at new diagnosis, from a patient treated with antithyroid drugs. Source of these receptors: a female donor with Graves disease.

This clonotype was detected many times. The rearrangement joins TRBV20-1 to TRBJ2-1; tentatively, D is TRBD2 (5 bases). The CDR3 has 15 residues. V lost 1 base to trimming and J lost 0 bases, with 10 bases between them. Germline V gene sequence: CDR1 DFQATT, CDR2 SNEGSKA (reference sequence). The CDR3 DNA reads TGCAGTGCTAGAGTGAGGGTGAGCTCCTACAATGAGCAGTTCTTC. Translating it yields CSARVRVSSYNEQFF.

J is TRBJ1-1 and V is TRBV6-1; D might be TRBD1 (6 bases). The length of the CDR3 is 14 residues. V lost 6 bases, J lost 4 bases, and 15 bases lay in between. Germline assignment: CDR1 MNHNS and CDR2 SASEGT. The CDR3 DNA sequence: TGTGCCAGCAGCCAACTACAGGGCCCCACTGAAGCTTTCTTT. Its translation: CASSQLQGPTEAFF.

This clonotype turned up a few times. This chain connects TRBV9 to TRBJ1-1; weak D call: TRBD1 (6 bases). Germline V gene sequence: CDR1 SGDLS, CDR2 YYNGEE. V was pared by 0 bases and J by 4 bases, with 13 bases between. The CDR3 runs 15 residues. CDR3 loop: CASSVDVWGPTEAFF. The CDR3 coding sequence is TGTGCCAGCAGCGTAGATGTTTGGGGGCCCACTGAAGCTTTCTTT.

This clonotype appeared many times. The chain couples TRBV20-1 to TRBJ1-1, with TRBD1 as a possible D gene (6 bases). The length of the CDR3 is 13 residues. Per the germline V gene, CDR1 is DFQATT and CDR2 is SNEGSKA (reference sequence). V was cut by 3 bases and J by 5 bases, with 13 bases left in between. The CDR3 bases are TGCAGTGCTAGGCAAGGGGGAGGGACTGAAGCTTTCTTT. Amino acid sequence: CSARQGGGTEAFF.